Listed below are T cell receptor beta chains from one sample, sequenced in a study of glioma-infiltrating T cells. TCRdb fed the multiplex PCR reads into MiXCR, producing one record per CDR3 protein. The sample yields more than 110,000 distinct CDR3 sequences, about 39% seen once. Sequencing input: glioma tissue, nonneoplastic brain tissue, or PBMCs (not recorded which). The receptors shown here come from a human donor with low-grade glioma or glioblastoma, undergoing nonglioma brain surgery, or in good health (not recorded which). Each CDR3 is given with its conserved first and last residue. A D gene is named only where the DNA matches it firmly. Expanded clones get a size class; other rows say once, few or many, or leave the size out.

clone size: many
J gene: TRBJ2-5
D gene: -
V gene: TRBV4-1
CDR3 protein: CASSQRLYQETQYF
CDR3 DNA: TGCGCCAGCAGCCAACGTTTGTACCAAGAGACCCAGTACTTC

clone size: -
J gene: TRBJ2-5
D gene: -
V gene: TRBV20-1
CDR3 protein: CSAVGGATTKTQYF
CDR3 DNA: TGCAGTGCAGTAGGGGGTGCAACGACTAAGACCCAGTACTTC

clone size: -
J gene: TRBJ1-2
D gene: -
V gene: TRBV4-1
CDR3 protein: CAGSQESRPNYGYTF
CDR3 DNA: TGCGCCGGCAGCCAAGAATCCAGGCCTAACTATGGCTACACCTTC

clone size: -
J gene: TRBJ1-5
D gene: -
V gene: TRBV10-2
CDR3 protein: CASSESIEPQHF
CDR3 DNA: TGCGCCAGCAGTGAGTCGATTGAGCCCCAGCATTTT

clone size: -
J gene: TRBJ1-1
D gene: -
V gene: TRBV7-2
CDR3 protein: CASSLERINTEAFF
CDR3 DNA: TGTGCCAGCAGCTTAGAACGGATAAACACTGAAGCTTTCTTT

clone size: many
J gene: TRBJ2-3
D gene: TRBD1
V gene: TRBV6-1
CDR3 protein: CASSQGQGADTQYF
CDR3 DNA: TGTGCCAGCAGCCAGGGACAGGGAGCAGATACGCAGTATTTT

clone size: few
J gene: TRBJ1-5
D gene: -
V gene: TRBV7-2
CDR3 protein: CASTGDSYNQPQHF
CDR3 DNA: TGTGCCAGTACCGGAGACAGTTACAATCAGCCCCAGCATTTT

clone size: few
J gene: TRBJ2-1
D gene: TRBD2
V gene: TRBV20-1
CDR3 protein: CSEGLASPNEQFF
CDR3 DNA: TGCAGCGAGGGACTAGCGAGCCCCAATGAGCAGTTCTTC

clone size: many
J gene: TRBJ2-3
D gene: TRBD1
V gene: TRBV20-1
CDR3 protein: CSARVLYDRDSQYF
CDR3 DNA: TGCAGTGCTAGAGTTTTATATGACAGGGATTCGCAGTATTTT

clone size: -
J gene: TRBJ1-5
D gene: -
V gene: TRBV6-2/TRBV6-3
CDR3 protein: CASIRGDGQTQHF
CDR3 DNA: TGTGCCAGCATCCGAGGGGATGGTCAGACCCAGCATTTT

clone size: -
J gene: TRBJ1-2
D gene: -
V gene: TRBV7-2
CDR3 protein: CASRRDDYGYTF
CDR3 DNA: TGTGCCAGCAGACGGGACGACTATGGCTACACCTTC

clone size: -
J gene: TRBJ1-1
D gene: TRBD1
V gene: TRBV6-1
CDR3 protein: CASRNQDRQNTEAFF
CDR3 DNA: TGTGCCAGCCGCAATCAGGACAGGCAGAACACTGAAGCTTTCTTT

clone size: -
J gene: TRBJ2-1
D gene: -
V gene: TRBV7-2
CDR3 protein: CTSSTQNYNEQFF
CDR3 DNA: TGTACCAGCAGCACGCAGAATTACAATGAGCAGTTCTTC

clone size: -
J gene: TRBJ2-7
D gene: -
V gene: TRBV29-1
CDR3 protein: CSVSNSYEQYF
CDR3 DNA: TGCAGCGTTTCAAACAGCTACGAGCAGTACTTC

clone size: -
J gene: TRBJ2-7
D gene: TRBD1
V gene: TRBV27
CDR3 protein: CASSSAGDRGNEQYF
CDR3 DNA: TGTGCCAGCAGTTCGGCGGGGGACAGGGGTAACGAGCAGTACTTC

clone size: -
J gene: TRBJ1-5
D gene: -
V gene: TRBV20-1
CDR3 protein: CSATLTQTQHF
CDR3 DNA: TGCAGTGCTACCTTGACCCAGACCCAGCATTTT

clone size: few
J gene: TRBJ1-5
D gene: -
V gene: TRBV6-1
CDR3 protein: CASRTSNQPQHF
CDR3 DNA: TGTGCCAGCAGGACTAGCAATCAGCCCCAGCATTTT

clone size: -
J gene: TRBJ1-3
D gene: -
V gene: TRBV28
CDR3 protein: CASSFRQVAGNTIYF
CDR3 DNA: TGTGCCAGCAGTTTCAGACAGGTGGCTGGAAACACCATATATTTT

clone size: -
J gene: TRBJ2-5
D gene: -
V gene: TRBV18
CDR3 protein: CASSPTGVQGREEQYF
CDR3 DNA: TGTGCCAGCTCACCGACAGGCGTCCAGGGAAGAGAGGAGCAGTACTTC

clone size: -
J gene: TRBJ1-2
D gene: TRBD1
V gene: TRBV7-9
CDR3 protein: CASSLYRQGSTSYTF
CDR3 DNA: TGTGCCAGCAGTTTATACCGACAGGGAAGTACGAGCTACACCTTC

clone size: -
J gene: TRBJ1-1
D gene: TRBD1
V gene: TRBV29-1
CDR3 protein: CSVVGTVNLEAFF
CDR3 DNA: TGCAGCGTTGTAGGGACAGTAAATTTGGAAGCTTTCTTT

clone size: -
J gene: TRBJ1-2
D gene: -
V gene: TRBV7-2
CDR3 protein: CASSLSRTANGYTF
CDR3 DNA: TGTGCCAGCAGCTTATCCAGGACAGCAAATGGCTACACCTTC

clone size: -
J gene: TRBJ2-7
D gene: TRBD1
V gene: TRBV6-2/TRBV6-3
CDR3 protein: CASSYPGTGGYEQYF
CDR3 DNA: TGTGCCAGCAGTTACCCCGGGACAGGGGGTTACGAGCAGTACTTC

clone size: -
J gene: TRBJ2-3
D gene: TRBD2
V gene: TRBV20-1
CDR3 protein: CSARGGTSVDTQYF
CDR3 DNA: TGCAGTGCTAGAGGGGGGACTAGCGTAGATACGCAGTATTTT

clone size: few
J gene: TRBJ2-5
D gene: TRBD1
V gene: TRBV7-2
CDR3 protein: CASSLGTGTQETQYF
CDR3 DNA: TGTGCCAGCAGCTTAGGGACAGGAACCCAAGAGACCCAGTACTTC